The rows below give T cell receptor beta chains drawn from one sample of a study of naive and memory T cell subsets. TCRdb re-called the UMI-ligation and nested PCR reads with MiXCR, one entry per CDR3 protein. The sample holds roughly 100,000 distinct CDR3 sequences, roughly 14% seen once. Sequenced: naive CD8+ T cells from blood. The receptors originated from a human donor in good health. CDR3s include the opening cysteine and the closing phenylalanine or tryptophan. A D gene is named only where the DNA matches it firmly. Only part of the rows carry a size: once, few, many, or a class if the clone is expanded.

size	V	D	J	DNA	CDR3
few	TRBV29-1	NA	TRBJ1-2	TGCAGCGCCGAGTCTGGGGGGAGGAACTATGGCTACACCTTC	CSAESGGRNYGYTF
few	TRBV2	NA	TRBJ2-7	TGTGCCAGCAGCGAGGGGCACGGGGCCGGTGTAGACGAGCAGTACTTC	CASSEGHGAGVDEQYF
few	TRBV28	NA	TRBJ2-7	TGTGCCAGCAGCCCAACATTATTTAGCTCCTACGAGCAGTACTTC	CASSPTLFSSYEQYF
NA	TRBV7-9	NA	TRBJ2-2	TGTGCCAGCCATGGACTGTTGAACACCGGGGAGCTGTTTTTT	CASHGLLNTGELFF
NA	TRBV20-1	TRBD1	TRBJ2-7	TGCAGTGCTGAACAGGGGTCATACGAGCAGTACTTC	CSAEQGSYEQYF
once	TRBV15	NA	TRBJ2-2	TGTGCCACCAGCAGGGAACAGGGAGGCAGCGGGGAGCTGTTTTTT	CATSREQGGSGELFF
few	TRBV27	NA	TRBJ2-3	TGTGCCAGCAGTTTAGCCCCTCGGGAGACGCAGTATTTT	CASSLAPRETQYF
NA	TRBV9	NA	TRBJ2-3	TGTGCCAGCAGCGTGGCAGGGCGTCCAGATACGCAGTATTTT	CASSVAGRPDTQYF
many	TRBV7-3	NA	TRBJ1-5	TGTGCCAGCAGCTTAGGAACTCTTAGCAATCAGCCCCAGCATTTT	CASSLGTLSNQPQHF
few	TRBV5-1	NA	TRBJ2-7	TGCGCCAGCAGCTTGAAGGGTTCGGGGCTGAGCTCCTACGAGCAGTACTTC	CASSLKGSGLSSYEQYF
few	TRBV27	NA	TRBJ2-7	TGTGCCAGCAGTGCCCCCGGGATCCACTACGAGCAGTACTTC	CASSAPGIHYEQYF
many	TRBV7-8	NA	TRBJ2-1	TGTGCCAGCAGCTTATGGGACGCCTACAATGAGCAGTTCTTC	CASSLWDAYNEQFF
many	TRBV5-6	NA	TRBJ2-5	TGTGCCAGCAGCCGGGACGGACCAGAGACCCAGTACTTC	CASSRDGPETQYF
many	TRBV11-2	NA	TRBJ1-1	TGTGCCAGCAGCCTCCCCAGGGGCCCGAACACTGAAGCTTTCTTT	CASSLPRGPNTEAFF
few	TRBV2	TRBD2	TRBJ2-3	TGTGCCAGCAGACCGACTAGCGGGAAATCAGATACGCAGTATTTT	CASRPTSGKSDTQYF
NA	TRBV30	NA	TRBJ2-7	TGTGCCTGGAGTCCCGGACCGATCTACGAGCAGTACTTC	CAWSPGPIYEQYF
NA	TRBV28	NA	TRBJ2-5	TGTGCCAGCAGTTTATTAAAAGAGACCCAGTACTTC	CASSLLKETQYF
many	TRBV27	NA	TRBJ2-3	TGTGCCAGCTCCCTAGGGGTCGCAGATACGCAGTATTTT	CASSLGVADTQYF
NA	TRBV4-3	TRBD2	TRBJ2-1	TGCGCCAGCAGCCAAGAATTTAGCGGGGGGACTTACTCCTACAATGAGCAGTTCTTC	CASSQEFSGGTYSYNEQFF
few	TRBV20-1	NA	TRBJ1-5	TGCAGTGCTAGGGGGGGCAGCCCGCCTGGATTCTATAGCAATCAGCCCCAGCATTTT	CSARGGSPPGFYSNQPQHF
many	TRBV20-1	TRBD1	TRBJ2-2	TGCAGTGCTAGCCGGAGCACAGGGGCCACTGTGAACACCGGGGAGCTGTTTTTT	CSASRSTGATVNTGELFF
NA	TRBV20-1	TRBD2	TRBJ2-5	TGCAGTGCTGGAGCACCGGGACTAGCAGAGGAGACCCAGTACTTC	CSAGAPGLAEETQYF
many	TRBV12-3/TRBV12-4	NA	TRBJ2-7	TGTGCCAGCAGCCCCCTCGGATTCTACGAGCAGTACTTC	CASSPLGFYEQYF
NA	TRBV2	TRBD2	TRBJ2-1	TGTGCCAGCAGTGTAGCGGGGGTTGCCTACAATGAGCAGTTCTTC	CASSVAGVAYNEQFF
few	TRBV12-3/TRBV12-4	NA	TRBJ2-7	TGTGCCAGCACCCCGGAGGTTGACAGCAACGAGCAGTACTTC	CASTPEVDSNEQYF
NA	TRBV30	NA	TRBJ1-1	TGTGCCTGGAGTCATGGAGGGGGTGAGGGAGCTTTCTTT	CAWSHGGGEGAFF
NA	TRBV29-1	NA	TRBJ2-2	TGCAGCGTAGAGAGTTGGGAGCGTTCCGCGAACACCGGGGAGCTGTTTTTT	CSVESWERSANTGELFF
many	TRBV7-9	NA	TRBJ2-7	TGTGCCAGCAGCTTGGCTAGCGCCTACGAGCAGTACTTC	CASSLASAYEQYF
few	TRBV12-3/TRBV12-4	TRBD2	TRBJ2-3	TGTGCCAGCAGTGGGGGGGGTTCCACAGATACGCAGTATTTT	CASSGGGSTDTQYF
few	TRBV6-6	NA	TRBJ1-1	TGTGCCAGCAGCCATGCTGGGGCGAACACTGAAGCTTTCTTT	CASSHAGANTEAFF
many	TRBV12-3/TRBV12-4	TRBD1	TRBJ2-7	TGTGCCAGCAGTTTAGAGGGACAGACAACCTACGAGCAGTACTTC	CASSLEGQTTYEQYF
NA	TRBV23-1	TRBD1	TRBJ2-7	TGCGCCAGCAGTCTTTACAGGGGAACCGCCTACGAGCAGTACTTC	CASSLYRGTAYEQYF
NA	TRBV12-3/TRBV12-4	NA	TRBJ2-7	TGTGCCAGCAGTGCCCCGGGGGCTCCCTACGAGCAGTACTTC	CASSAPGAPYEQYF
NA	TRBV19	TRBD2	TRBJ2-7	TGTGCCAGTAGTATTGGGGGGGGCTCCTACGAGCAGTACTTC	CASSIGGGSYEQYF
NA	TRBV13	NA	TRBJ2-2	TGTGCCAGCAGCTCCGGGACAACCGGGGAGCTGTTTTTT	CASSSGTTGELFF
few	TRBV9	NA	TRBJ2-3	TGTGCCAGCAGCGTAGACGCAAGTCGGCTACGAGATACGCAGTATTTT	CASSVDASRLRDTQYF
few	TRBV12-3/TRBV12-4	TRBD2	TRBJ2-3	TGTGCCAGCACCCCTGAAACTAGCGGGAGACCAGATACGCAGTATTTT	CASTPETSGRPDTQYF